This T cell receptor beta chain stems from a study of vaccination and CD4 T cells after COVID-19. Study summary: Two Hispanic individuals were among six male and four female convalescent patients. Stimulation used overlapping spike peptides from SARS-CoV-2, HCoV-NL63, HCoV-OC43 and HCoV-229E. Whole-study results and caveats: Spike mono-reactivity was evident in 304 of the 307 vaccine-specific clones derived from convalescent patients.

As for treatment: approximately nine-day PBMC culture with coronavirus spike peptide pools or control peptides (ViraFEST assay). ViraFEST grew antigen-specific T cells using peptide pools, then sequenced TCRs. Sequence data for DNA of cultured CD4+ T cells were generated by the Oncomine TCR Beta short-read assay. TCRdb independently ran MiXCR on the PCR reads; one entry per CDR3 protein. The data show fewer than 30,000 distinct CDR3 sequences, with 50% seen just once and roughly 27% held by the top ten. Note on this clonotype: Its antigen remains unidentified.

This TCR was sampled from a human donor who received a COVID-19 vaccine. The sequences come from CD4+ T cells from blood, cultured in vitro, collected before SARS-CoV-2 vaccination.

CDR3 residues: CASKTDSNTEAFF. The DNA of the CDR3 is TGTGCCAGCAAGACAGACTCGAACACTGAAGCTTTCTTT. This chain joins TRBV2 and TRBJ1-1; TRBD1 might be the D (5 bases). The CDR3 spans 13 residues. The V gene lost 7 bases and the J gene lost 1 base, with 10 bases spanning the gap. Germline CDR1 SNHLY, CDR2 FYNNEI. Full variable domain (outside the CDR3, taken from reference TRBV2 and TRBJ1-1): EPEVTQTPSHQVTQMGQEVILRCVPISNHLYFYWYRQILGQKVEFLVSFYNNEISEKSEIFDDQFSVERPDGSNFTLKIRSTKLEDSAMYFCASKTDSNTEAFFGQGTRLTVV.